Below are 11 T cell receptor beta chains sequenced from a single sample in a study of blood T cells in healthy people across ages. Next came a second PCR, run for roughly 6 to 11 cycles, which used a sample-barcoded 5' primer along with a J-beta primer mix. TCRdb reanalysed the 5' RACE reads using MiXCR and keeps one entry per CDR3 protein. The sample has 750,000 to 950,000 distinct CDR3 sequences, approximately 53% seen once; the top ten hold approximately 40%. The sample comprised blood. The receptors were gathered from a man older than 75 in good health.

The table lists this clonotype with a few counts. This chain connects TRBV29-1 to TRBJ2-1, with TRBD1 matching 10 bases. This CDR3 comprises 14 residues. V gave up 6 bases and J gave up 2 bases; unmatched junction bases: 4. Germline V gives CDR1 SQVTM, CDR2 ANQGSEA. CDR3 bases: TGCAGCGTGAGAGACAGGGGGCCCTACAATGAGCAGTTCTTC. This sequence encodes CSVRDRGPYNEQFF.

The J gene is TRBJ2-3, the V gene TRBV5-1; D possibly corresponds to TRBD1 (6 bases). Germline loops: CDR1 SGHRS, CDR2 YFSETQ. The CDR3 spans 16 residues. Trimming took 4 bases from V and 3 from J, leaving 18 bases between them. In DNA, the CDR3 is TGCGCCAGCAGCATGACCGGGACACGGCCGACAGATACGCAGTATTTT. Its protein product is CASSMTGTRPTDTQYF.

V is TRBV2 and J is TRBJ2-3; no firm D call. Germline values: CDR1 SNHLY, CDR2 FYNNEI. This CDR3 has 13 amino acids. V dropped 6 bases and J dropped 0 bases, with 7 bases sitting between them. The CDR3 DNA is TGTGCCAGCAGCATGCAGAGCACAGATACGCAGTATTTT. It yields the protein CASSMQSTDTQYF.

The CDR3 bases are TGCGCCAGCAGCCGGCGGGTAGCGGGGAATGAGCAGTTCTTC. It codes for CASSRRVAGNEQFF. The chain recombines TRBV4-1 with TRBJ2-1; 8 bases are shared with TRBD2. Germline V gives CDR1 MGHRA, CDR2 YSYEKL. Trimming at V came to 4 bases and at J to 7 bases, leaving 6 bases not matched to a gene. The CDR3 extends over 14 amino acids.

The V call is TRBV2, the J call TRBJ2-4; D unclear. The last part of the DNA fits TRBJ2-7 better; the J call may be wrong. This CDR3 is 14 amino acids long. CDR1 is SNHLY and CDR2 is FYNNEI in the germline V gene. This CDR3 is CASSGVVWPYEQYF. The DNA for the CDR3 is TGTGCCAGCAGCGGCGTGGTTTGGCCCTACGAGCAGTACTTC.

CDR3 residues: CASSPLTGGNQPQHF. CDR3 coding DNA: TGCGCCAGCAGCCCCCTTACAGGAGGCAATCAGCCCCAGCATTTT. The chain links TRBV4-1 to TRBJ1-5; a weak D match, TRBD1 (5 bases). CDR3 size: 15 residues. V was shortened by 4 bases and J by 2 bases, with 12 bases between the two germline ends. Germline CDR1 is MGHRA and CDR2 is YSYEKL.

The gene calls are TRBV4-1 and TRBJ1-1, with D possibly being TRBD1 (5 bases). The CDR3 consists of 16 residues. Germline V gene sequence: CDR1 MGHRA, CDR2 YSYEKL. Deletions cut 0 bases from V and 1 base from J, with 12 bases between. This CDR3 is CASSQDLPGRNTEAFF. The CDR3 DNA is TGCGCCAGCAGCCAAGATTTGCCAGGGAGGAACACTGAAGCTTTCTTT.

The chain combines TRBV11-2 with TRBJ2-1, with D possibly TRBD1 on 6 matching bases. The J call may be incorrect, as the DNA end agrees better with TRBJ2-7. In germline, CDR1 is SGHAT, CDR2 FQNNGV. CDR3 size: 16 residues. The CDR3 nucleotides read TGTGCCAGCAGCTTACCTAGGGGGAGCGCGGACTACGAGCAGTACTTC. This codes for CASSLPRGSADYEQYF.

This clonotype was detected a few times. The V and J genes are TRBV29-1 and TRBJ1-2, with D unclear. Germline CDR1 reads SQVTM; CDR2 reads ANQGSEA. The ends were cut back, 4 bases at V and 2 bases at J, with 8 bases in the middle. The CDR3 sequence is 12 residues long. CDR3: CSVGGGNYGYTF. The DNA for the CDR3 is TGCAGCGTTGGGGGAGGGAACTATGGCTACACCTTC.

Turning to this clonotype: Because it lacks the conserved phenylalanine or tryptophan at the end, this CDR3 is likely a read error. The chain joins TRBV6-5 to TRBJ2-1; TRBD2 might be the D (5 bases). Germline lookup yields CDR1 MNHEY and CDR2 SVGAGI. The V end was cut by 4 bases, the J end by 9 bases, with 22 bases between. CDR3 length: 16 residues. The CDR3 DNA reads as TGTGCCAGCAGTTCGGCCATCGGGGTGAGAGAGGGTGAGCAGTTCTTA. Encoded protein: CASSSAIGVREGEQFL.

The chain combines TRBV7-2 with TRBJ1-5; 7 nucleotides line up with TRBD1. The CDR3 is made up of 14 amino acids. The germline V gene has CDR1 SGHTA and CDR2 FQGNSA. Unmatched junction bases numbered 6, after V lost 5 bases and J lost 5 bases. The CDR3 region has the DNA TGTGCCAGCAGCCAGCGACAGGGAGATCAGCCCCAGCATTTT. Its translation: CASSQRQGDQPQHF. Filled out from reference TRBV7-2 and TRBJ1-5, the complete variable domain reads GAGVSQSPSNKVTEKGKDVELRCDPISGHTALYWYRQSLGQGLEFLIYFQGNSAPDKSGLPSDRFSAERTGGSVSTLTIQRTQQEDSAVYLCASSQRQGDQPQHFGDGTRLSIL.